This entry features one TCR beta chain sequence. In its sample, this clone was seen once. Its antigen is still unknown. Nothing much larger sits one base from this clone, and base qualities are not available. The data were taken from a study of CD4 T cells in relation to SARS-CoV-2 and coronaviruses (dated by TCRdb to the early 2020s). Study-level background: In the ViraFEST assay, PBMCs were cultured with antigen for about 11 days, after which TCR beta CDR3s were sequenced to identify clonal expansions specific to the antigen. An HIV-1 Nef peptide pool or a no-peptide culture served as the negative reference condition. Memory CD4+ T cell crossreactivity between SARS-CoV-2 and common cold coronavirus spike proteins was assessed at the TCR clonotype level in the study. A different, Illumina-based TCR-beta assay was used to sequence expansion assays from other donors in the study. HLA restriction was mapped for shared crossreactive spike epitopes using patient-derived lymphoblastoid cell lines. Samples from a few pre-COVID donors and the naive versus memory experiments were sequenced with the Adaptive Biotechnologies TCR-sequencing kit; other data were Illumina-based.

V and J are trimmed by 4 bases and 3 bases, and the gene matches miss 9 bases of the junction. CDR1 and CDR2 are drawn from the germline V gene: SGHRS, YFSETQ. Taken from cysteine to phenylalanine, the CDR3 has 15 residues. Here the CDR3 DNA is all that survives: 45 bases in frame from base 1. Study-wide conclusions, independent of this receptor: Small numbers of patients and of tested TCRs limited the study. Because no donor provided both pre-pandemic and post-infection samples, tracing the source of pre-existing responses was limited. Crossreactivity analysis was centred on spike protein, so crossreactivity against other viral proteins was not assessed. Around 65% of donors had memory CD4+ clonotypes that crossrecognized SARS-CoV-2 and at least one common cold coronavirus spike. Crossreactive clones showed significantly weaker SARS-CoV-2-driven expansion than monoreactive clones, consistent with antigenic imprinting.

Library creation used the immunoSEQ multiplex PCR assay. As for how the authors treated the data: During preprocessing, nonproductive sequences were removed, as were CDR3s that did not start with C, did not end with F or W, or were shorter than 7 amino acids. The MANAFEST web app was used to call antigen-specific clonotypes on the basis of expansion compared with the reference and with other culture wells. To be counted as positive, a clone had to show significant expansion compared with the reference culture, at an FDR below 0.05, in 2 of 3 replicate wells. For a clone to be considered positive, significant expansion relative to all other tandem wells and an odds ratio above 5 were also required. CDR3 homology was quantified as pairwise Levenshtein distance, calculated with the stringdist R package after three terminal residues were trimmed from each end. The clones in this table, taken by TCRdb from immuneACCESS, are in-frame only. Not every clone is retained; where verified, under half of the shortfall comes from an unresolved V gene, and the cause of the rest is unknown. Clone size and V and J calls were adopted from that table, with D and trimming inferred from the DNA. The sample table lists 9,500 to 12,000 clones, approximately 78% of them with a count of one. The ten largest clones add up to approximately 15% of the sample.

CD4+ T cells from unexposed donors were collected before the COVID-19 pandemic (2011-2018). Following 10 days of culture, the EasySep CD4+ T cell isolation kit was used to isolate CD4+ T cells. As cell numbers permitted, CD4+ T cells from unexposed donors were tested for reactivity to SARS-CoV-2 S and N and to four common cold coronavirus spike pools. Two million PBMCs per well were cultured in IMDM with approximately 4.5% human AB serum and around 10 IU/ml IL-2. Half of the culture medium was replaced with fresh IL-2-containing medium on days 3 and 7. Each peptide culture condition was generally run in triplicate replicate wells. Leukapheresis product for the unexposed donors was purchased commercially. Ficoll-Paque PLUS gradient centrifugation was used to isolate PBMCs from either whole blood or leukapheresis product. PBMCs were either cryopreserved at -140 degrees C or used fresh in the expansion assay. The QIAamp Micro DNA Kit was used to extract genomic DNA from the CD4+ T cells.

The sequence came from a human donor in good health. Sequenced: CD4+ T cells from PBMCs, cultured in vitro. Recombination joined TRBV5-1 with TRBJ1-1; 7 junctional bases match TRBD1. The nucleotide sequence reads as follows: TGCGCCAGCAGCGAAGGACAGGCAGGGTACACTGAAGCTTTCTTT. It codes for CASSEGQAGYTEAFF.